Below, one T cell receptor beta chain is given with its context. This sample is part of a study of blood T cell repertoires in COVID-19. Study-wide context: Spain, Italy and the United States supplied samples that represented acute and convalescent COVID-19.

The protocol was immunoSEQ multiplex PCR, while the TCRdb copy is restricted to in-frame clones and leaves out a portion. The data show some 98,000 clones, approximately 82% seen once. This CDR3 comprises 13 residues. The V and J ends lost 7 bases and 4 bases, in that order; junction bases with no gene match: 2. Germline-derived CDR1 and CDR2 are MNHNY and SVGAGI (reference sequence). Sequencing was carried out using peripheral blood. The chain uses TRBV6-6 and TRBJ1-1, with 11 bases aligning to TRBD1. The clonotype was recovered from a man between 65 and 85 years old with acute or convalescent COVID-19. CDR3 DNA sequence: TGTGCCAGCACGGACAGGGGGCTCACTGAAGCTTTCTTT. Residues: CASTDRGLTEAFF.